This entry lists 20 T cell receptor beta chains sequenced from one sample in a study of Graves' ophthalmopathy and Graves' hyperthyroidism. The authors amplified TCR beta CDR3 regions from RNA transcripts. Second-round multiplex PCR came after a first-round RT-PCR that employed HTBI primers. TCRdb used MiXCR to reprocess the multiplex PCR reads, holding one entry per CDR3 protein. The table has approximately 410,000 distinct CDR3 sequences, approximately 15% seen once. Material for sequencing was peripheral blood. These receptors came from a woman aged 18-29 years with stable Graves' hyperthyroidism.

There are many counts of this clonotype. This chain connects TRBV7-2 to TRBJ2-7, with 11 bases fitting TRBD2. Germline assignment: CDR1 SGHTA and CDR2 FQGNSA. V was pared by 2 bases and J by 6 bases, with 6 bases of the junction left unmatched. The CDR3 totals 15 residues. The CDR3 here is CASSLLAGGSSEQYF. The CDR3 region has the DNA TGTGCCAGCAGCTTACTAGCGGGGGGATCTTCCGAGCAGTACTTC.

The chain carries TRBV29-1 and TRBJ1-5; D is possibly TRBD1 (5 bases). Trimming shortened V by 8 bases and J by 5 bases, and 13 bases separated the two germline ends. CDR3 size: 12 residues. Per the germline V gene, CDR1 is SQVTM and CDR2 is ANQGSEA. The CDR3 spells CSTGGGYQPQHF. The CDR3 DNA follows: TGCAGCACTGGGGGGGGGTATCAGCCCCAGCATTTT. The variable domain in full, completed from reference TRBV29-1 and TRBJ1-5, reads SAVISQKPSRDICQRGTSLTIQCQVDSQVTMMFWYRQQPGQSLTLIATANQGSEATYESGFVIDKFPISRPNLTFSTLTVSNMSPEDSSIYLCSTGGGYQPQHFGDGTRLSIL.

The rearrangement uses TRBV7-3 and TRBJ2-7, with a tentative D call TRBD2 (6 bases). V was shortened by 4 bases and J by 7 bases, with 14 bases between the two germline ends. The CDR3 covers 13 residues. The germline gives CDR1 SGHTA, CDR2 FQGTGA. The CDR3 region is CASSSGYGTEQYF. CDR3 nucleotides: TGTGCCAGCAGCTCTGGGTACGGGACTGAGCAGTACTTC.

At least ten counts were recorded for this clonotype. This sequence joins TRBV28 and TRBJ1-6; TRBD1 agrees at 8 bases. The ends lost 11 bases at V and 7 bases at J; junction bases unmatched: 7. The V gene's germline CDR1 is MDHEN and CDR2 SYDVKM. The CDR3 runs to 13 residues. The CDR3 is CAGRDRINSPLHF. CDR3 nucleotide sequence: TGTGCCGGGCGGGACAGGATCAATTCACCCCTCCACTTT.

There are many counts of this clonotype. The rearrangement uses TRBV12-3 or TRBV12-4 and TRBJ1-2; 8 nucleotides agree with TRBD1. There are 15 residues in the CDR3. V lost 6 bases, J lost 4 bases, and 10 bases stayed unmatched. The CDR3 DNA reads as TGTGCCAGCAGCTCTGGGACAGGAACAAGCTATGGCTACACCTTC. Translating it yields CASSSGTGTSYGYTF.

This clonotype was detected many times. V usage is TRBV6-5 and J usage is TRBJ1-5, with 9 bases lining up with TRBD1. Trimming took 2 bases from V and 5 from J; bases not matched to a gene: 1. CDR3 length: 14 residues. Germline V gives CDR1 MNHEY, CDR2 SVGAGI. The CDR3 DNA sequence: TGTGCCAGCAGTTACAGGACAGGGGATCAGCCCCAGCATTTT. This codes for CASSYRTGDQPQHF.

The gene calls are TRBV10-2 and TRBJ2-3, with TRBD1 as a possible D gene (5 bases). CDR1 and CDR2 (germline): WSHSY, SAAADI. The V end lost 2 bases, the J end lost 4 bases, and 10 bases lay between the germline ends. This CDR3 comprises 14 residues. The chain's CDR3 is CASSEGATPDTQYF. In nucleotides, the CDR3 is TGCGCCAGCAGTGAGGGGGCCACCCCAGATACGCAGTATTTT.

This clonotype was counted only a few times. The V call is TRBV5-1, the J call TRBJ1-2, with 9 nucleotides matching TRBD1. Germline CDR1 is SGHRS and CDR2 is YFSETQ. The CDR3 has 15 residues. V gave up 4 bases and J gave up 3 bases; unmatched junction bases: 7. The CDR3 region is CASSTSGTGYYGYTF. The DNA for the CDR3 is TGCGCCAGCAGCACTTCCGGGACAGGGTACTATGGCTACACCTTC. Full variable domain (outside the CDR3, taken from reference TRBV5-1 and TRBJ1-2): KAGVTQTPRYLIKTRGQQVTLSCSPISGHRSVSWYQQTPGQGLQFLFEYFSETQRNKGNFPGRFSGRQFSNSRSEMNVSTLELGDSALYLCASSTSGTGYYGYTFGSGTRLTVV.

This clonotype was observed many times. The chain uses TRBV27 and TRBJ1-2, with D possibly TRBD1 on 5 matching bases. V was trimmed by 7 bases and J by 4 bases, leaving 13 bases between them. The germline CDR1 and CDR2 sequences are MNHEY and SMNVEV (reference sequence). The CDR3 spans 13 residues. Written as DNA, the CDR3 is TGTGCCAGCACCGGGAACCAGGGCTATGGCTACACCTTC. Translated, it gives CASTGNQGYGYTF.

The CDR3 region has the DNA TGTGCCAGCAGCTTAGATTCCAGAGCGAACACCGGGGAGCTGTTTTTT. Its translation: CASSLDSRANTGELFF. This chain joins TRBV11-2 and TRBJ2-2; D gene unclear. Germline V CDR1 and CDR2: SGHAT, FQNNGV. The CDR3 covers 16 residues. Trimming stripped 0 bases from V and 0 bases from J, with 8 bases between.

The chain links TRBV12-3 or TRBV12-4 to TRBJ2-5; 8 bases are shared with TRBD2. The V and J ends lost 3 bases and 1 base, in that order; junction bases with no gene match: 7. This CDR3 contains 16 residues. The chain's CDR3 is CASSFGVAGTQETQYF. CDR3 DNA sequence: TGTGCCAGCAGTTTCGGGGTAGCGGGGACCCAAGAGACCCAGTACTTC.

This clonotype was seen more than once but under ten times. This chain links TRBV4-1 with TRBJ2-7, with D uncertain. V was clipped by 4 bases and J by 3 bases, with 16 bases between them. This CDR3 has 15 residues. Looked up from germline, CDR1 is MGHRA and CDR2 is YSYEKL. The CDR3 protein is CASSPRFSEGYEQYF. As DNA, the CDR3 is TGCGCCAGCAGCCCCCGATTTTCAGAAGGCTACGAGCAGTACTTC.

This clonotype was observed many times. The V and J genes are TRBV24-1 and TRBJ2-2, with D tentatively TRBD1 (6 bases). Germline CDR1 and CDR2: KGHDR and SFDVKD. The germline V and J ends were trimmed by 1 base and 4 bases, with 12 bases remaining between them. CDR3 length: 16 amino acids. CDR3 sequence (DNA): TGTGCCACCAGTGATTTACAGGGCGTCGGCACCGGGGAGCTGTTTTTT. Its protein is CATSDLQGVGTGELFF.

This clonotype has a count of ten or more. This CDR3 is CASSERLGTEQYF. The CDR3 coding sequence is TGCGCCAGCAGTGAGCGTTTAGGGACCGAGCAGTACTTC. J is TRBJ2-7 and V is TRBV10-1; either TRBD1 or TRBD2 may fit D (5 bases each). V was cut by 2 bases and J by 6 bases, with 11 bases left in between. The CDR3 contains 13 residues. Per the germline V gene, CDR1 is WNHNN and CDR2 is SYGVQD (reference sequence).

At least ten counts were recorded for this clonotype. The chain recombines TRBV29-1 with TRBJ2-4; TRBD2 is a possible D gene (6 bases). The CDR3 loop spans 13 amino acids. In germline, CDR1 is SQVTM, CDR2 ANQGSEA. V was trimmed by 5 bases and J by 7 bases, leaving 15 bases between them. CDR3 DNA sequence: TGCAGCGTTTGTGATTGGGGGGAGAACATTCAGTACTTC. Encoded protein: CSVCDWGENIQYF.

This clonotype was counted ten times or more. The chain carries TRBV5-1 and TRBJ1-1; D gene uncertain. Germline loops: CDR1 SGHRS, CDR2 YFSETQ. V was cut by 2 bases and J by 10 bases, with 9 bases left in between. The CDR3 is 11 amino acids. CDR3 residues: CASSFGRGAFF. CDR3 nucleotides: TGCGCCAGCAGCTTTGGCCGGGGAGCTTTCTTT. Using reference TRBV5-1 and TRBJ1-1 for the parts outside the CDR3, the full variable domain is KAGVTQTPRYLIKTRGQQVTLSCSPISGHRSVSWYQQTPGQGLQFLFEYFSETQRNKGNFPGRFSGRQFSNSRSEMNVSTLELGDSALYLCASSFGRGAFFGQGTRLTVV.

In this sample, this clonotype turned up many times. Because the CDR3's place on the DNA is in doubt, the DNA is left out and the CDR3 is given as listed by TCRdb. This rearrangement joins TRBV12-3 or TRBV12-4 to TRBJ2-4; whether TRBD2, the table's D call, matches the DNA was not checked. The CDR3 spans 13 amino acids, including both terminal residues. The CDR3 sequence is CASSLVGGGIKYF.

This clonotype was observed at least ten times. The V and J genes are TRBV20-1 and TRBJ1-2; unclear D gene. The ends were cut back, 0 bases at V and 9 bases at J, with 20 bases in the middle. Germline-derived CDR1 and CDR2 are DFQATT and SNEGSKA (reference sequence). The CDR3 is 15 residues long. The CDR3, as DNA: TGCAGTGCTAGAGATAGGAGGACTCTACCTAGGAGCTACACCTTC. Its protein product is CSARDRRTLPRSYTF.

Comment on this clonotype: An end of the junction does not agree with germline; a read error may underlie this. CDR3 loop: CASSYIRTGGSPEALF. CDR3 in DNA: TGTGCCAGCAGTTACATCCGGACAGGGGGAAGTCCTGAAGCTTTATTT. This chain joins TRBV6-5 and TRBJ1-1; the match to TRBD1 covers 10 bases. CDR3 length: 16 amino acids. CDR1 is MNHEY, CDR2 SVGAGI, per germline.

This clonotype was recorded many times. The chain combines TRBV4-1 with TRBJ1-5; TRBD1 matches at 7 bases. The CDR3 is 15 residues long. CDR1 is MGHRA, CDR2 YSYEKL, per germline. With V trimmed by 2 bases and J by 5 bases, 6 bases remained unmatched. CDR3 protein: CASSQTTGAHQPQHF. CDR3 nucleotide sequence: TGCGCCAGCAGCCAAACTACAGGGGCCCATCAGCCCCAGCATTTT.